The clone carrying this T cell receptor (beta chain) turned up a few times. Its antigen is not identified. The V gene's germline CDR1 is SGHVS and CDR2 FNYEAQ. V lost 1 base and J lost 2; bases outside the gene matches: 10. CDR3 size: 17 residues. The record originates from a study of CD8 T cells in ankylosing spondylitis. In TCRdb, the 5' RACE reads were re-called with MiXCR into one record per CDR3 protein. The sample consists of some 840,000 distinct CDR3 sequences, about 10% of them appearing once. Study findings and constraints: A TCR beta motif of roughly 8 highly homologous variants appeared characteristic of ankylosing spondylitis blood.

This sequence was found in a male donor with ankylosing spondylitis. Sequencing was carried out using blood, either unsorted or a sorted T cell fraction (not recorded which). The rearrangement uses TRBV7-6 and TRBJ2-7; 8 bases fit TRBD1. The CDR3 nucleotides are TGTGCCAGCAGCTTAGGCCCCCAGGGGGCAAACACCTACGAGCAGTACTTC. As protein: CASSLGPQGANTYEQYF.